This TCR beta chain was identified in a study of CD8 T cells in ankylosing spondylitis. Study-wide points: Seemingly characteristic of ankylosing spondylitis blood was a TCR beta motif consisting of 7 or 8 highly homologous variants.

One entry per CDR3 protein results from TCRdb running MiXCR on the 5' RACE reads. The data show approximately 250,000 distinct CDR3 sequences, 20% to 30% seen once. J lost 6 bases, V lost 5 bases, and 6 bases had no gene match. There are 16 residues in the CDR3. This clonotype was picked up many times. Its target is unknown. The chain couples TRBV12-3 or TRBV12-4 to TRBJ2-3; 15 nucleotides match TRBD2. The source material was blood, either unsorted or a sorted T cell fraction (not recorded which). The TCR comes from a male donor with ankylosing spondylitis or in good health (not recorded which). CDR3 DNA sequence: TGTGCCAGCAGTCCCGGACTAGCGGGGGGGAGGGATACGCAGTATTTT. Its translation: CASSPGLAGGRDTQYF.